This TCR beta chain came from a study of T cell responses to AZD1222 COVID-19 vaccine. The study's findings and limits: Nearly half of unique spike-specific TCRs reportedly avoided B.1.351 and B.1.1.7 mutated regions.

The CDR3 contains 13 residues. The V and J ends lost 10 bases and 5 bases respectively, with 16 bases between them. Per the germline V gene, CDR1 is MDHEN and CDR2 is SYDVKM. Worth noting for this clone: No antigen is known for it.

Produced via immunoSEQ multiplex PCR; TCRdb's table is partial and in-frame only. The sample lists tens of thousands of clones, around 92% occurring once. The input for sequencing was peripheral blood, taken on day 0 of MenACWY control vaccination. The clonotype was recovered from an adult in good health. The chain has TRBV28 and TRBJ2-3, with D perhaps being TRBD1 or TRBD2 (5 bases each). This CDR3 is CATLGDGRDTQYF. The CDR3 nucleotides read TGTGCCACCCTGGGGGACGGTAGAGATACGCAGTATTTT.